A selection of T cell receptor beta chains follows, all from one sample in a study of cytomegalovirus exposure and HLA in healthy donors. Data came from immunoSEQ multiplex PCR; TCRdb stores just in-frame clones and leaves some out. The data contain tens of thousands of clones, approximately 94% of them singletons. Sequences were obtained from PBMCs. The receptors originated from a man between 18 and 29 years old in good health and CMV-seropositive. CDR3s include the opening cysteine and the closing phenylalanine or tryptophan. D genes are given only for firm matches. For some rows the clone size is stated as once, few or many, or as a class when expanded; others skip it.

clone_size j_call v_call d_call cdr3_nt cdr3_aa
. TRBJ2-7 TRBV7-9 . TGTGCCAGCAGCCGCAGGGACTCCTACGAGCAGTACTTC CASSRRDSYEQYF
. TRBJ1-3 TRBV28 TRBD1 TGTGCCAGCATTACAGGGGCTGGAAACACCATATATTTT CASITGAGNTIYF
once TRBJ2-7 TRBV5-6 TRBD2 TGTGCCAGCAGCCCCTGGACTAGCGGGGGCAACGCGCAGTACTTC CASSPWTSGGNAQYF
. TRBJ2-7 TRBV4-2 TRBD2 TGTGCCAGCAGCCAAACTAGCGGTTCCCCCTACGAGCAGTACTTC CASSQTSGSPYEQYF
. TRBJ2-7 TRBV28 . TGTGCCAGCAGTGCTCACAGGGTCTACGAGCAGTACTTC CASSAHRVYEQYF
. TRBJ2-1 TRBV2 TRBD2 TGTGCCAGCTGGACTAGCGGGAGAAATGAGCAGTTCTTC CASWTSGRNEQFF
. TRBJ2-3 TRBV6-6 TRBD1 TGTGCCAGCAGTCCTACAGGGGGGAGCACAGATACGCAGTATTTT CASSPTGGSTDTQYF
. TRBJ2-3 TRBV7-2 TRBD2 TGTGCCAGCAGTCGGGACTACACAGATACGCAGTATTTT CASSRDYTDTQYF
. TRBJ2-1 TRBV30 TRBD1 TGTGCCTGGAGGCGGGGTCTGGGAACAGGGGGCGGGAATGAGCAGTTCTTC CAWRRGLGTGGGNEQFF
. TRBJ2-3 TRBV11-3 . TGTGCCAGCAGCTTAGGGACTTCGGGTGGGGATACGCAGTATTTT CASSLGTSGGDTQYF
. TRBJ2-7 TRBV13 . TGTGCCAGCAGCCGCGCCGGGACTGTGGGCGAGCAGTACTTC CASSRAGTVGEQYF
. TRBJ1-3 TRBV6-1 . TGTGCCAGCAGTGAAATGGGCAGCTCTGGAAACACCATATATTTT CASSEMGSSGNTIYF
. TRBJ2-3 TRBV6-1 TRBD1 TGTGCCAGCAGTGGTATGGCAGGGGGCGGATCGGATACGCAGTATTTT CASSGMAGGGSDTQYF
few TRBJ2-3 TRBV12-5 . TGTGCTAGTGGTTTGGGGCCCCGGACAGAACTCACAGATACGCAGTATTTT CASGLGPRTELTDTQYF
. TRBJ2-1 TRBV7-2 TRBD1 TGTGCCAGCAGCTTCGACAGGGATGAGCAGTTCTTC CASSFDRDEQFF
. TRBJ1-2 TRBV14 . TGTGCCAGCAGCCAAGTTGGCAGGCGGGATGGCTACACCTTC CASSQVGRRDGYTF
. TRBJ2-1 TRBV2 TRBD2 TGTGCCAGCAGTGAACTCAGACTAGCGGGTAGTTACAATGAGCAGTTCTTC CASSELRLAGSYNEQFF
. TRBJ2-2 TRBV19 . TGTGCCAGTAGATGGGGGGGCTCGGGCACCGGGGAGCTGTTTTTT CASRWGGSGTGELFF
. TRBJ2-5 TRBV6-6 . TGTGCCAGCTGGGGGTGGGGGCCCCCCAGCGAAGAGACCCAGTACTTC CASWGWGPPSEETQYF
. TRBJ2-3 TRBV5-4 . TGTGCCAGCAGCCCCGGGATAGCGGCCACAGATACGCAGTATTTT CASSPGIAATDTQYF
once TRBJ2-7 TRBV4-3 TRBD2 TGCGCCAGCAGCCAAGGTCCTAGCGGAGCCTACGAGCAGTACTTC CASSQGPSGAYEQYF
. TRBJ2-5 TRBV4-1 TRBD2 TGCGCCAGCAGCCACACTAGCGGGATGGGGGAGACCCAGTACTTC CASSHTSGMGETQYF
. TRBJ2-1 TRBV9 . TGTGCCAGCAGCGTAGAGCGAGAGAACAATGAGCAGTTCTTC CASSVERENNEQFF
. TRBJ1-2 TRBV30 . TGTGCCTGGAGTTGGGGGGAAAACTATGGCTACACCTTC CAWSWGENYGYTF
. TRBJ1-5 TRBV6-6 . TGTGCCAGCAGTTACGTAGGGGATAGCAATCAGCCCCAGCATTTT CASSYVGDSNQPQHF
. TRBJ2-1 TRBV7-9 TRBD1 TGTGCCAGCAGCCACCGGGACAGGGGAAATGAGCAGTTCTTC CASSHRDRGNEQFF
. TRBJ1-1 TRBV7-2 TRBD1 TGTGCCAGCAGCCCCGGGACAGGGGACTTGAGGACTGAAGCTTTCTTT CASSPGTGDLRTEAFF
once TRBJ2-1 TRBV19 TRBD2 TGTGCCAGTACCCGACTAGCGGGAGGAGAAAACTCCTACAATGAGCAGTTCTTC CASTRLAGGENSYNEQFF
. TRBJ1-6 TRBV7-6 . TGTGCCAGCAGCTTAAAGTCTCCAACGAGCTCCTATAATTCACCCCTCCACTTT CASSLKSPTSSYNSPLHF
once TRBJ2-3 TRBV18 TRBD2 TGTGCCAGCTCACCAATAGCGGGAGCGGGAGATACGCAGTATTTT CASSPIAGAGDTQYF
. TRBJ1-1 TRBV29-1 TRBD1 TGCAGCGTTGATAAAGGGGGCCCCGAAGCTTTCTTT CSVDKGGPEAFF
. TRBJ1-4 TRBV6-5 . TGTGCCAGCAGTAAGACAGGTTTCACCGGGGAAAAACTGTTTTTT CASSKTGFTGEKLFF
. TRBJ2-6 TRBV4-2 . TGTGCCAGCAGCCAAGACCTTAACTCTGGGGCCAACGTCCTGACTTTC CASSQDLNSGANVLTF
. TRBJ2-5 TRBV6-5 TRBD2 TGTGCCAGCAGTTACTCACGGACTAGCGGCCAAGAGACCCAGTACTTC CASSYSRTSGQETQYF
. TRBJ1-2 TRBV7-9 . TGTGCCAGCAGCCCGTGGTTTCGGGAAGTCTACACCTTC CASSPWFREVYTF
once TRBJ2-7 TRBV28 . TGTGCCAGCAGCACAGGGTCCTACGAGCAGTACTTC CASSTGSYEQYF
. TRBJ2-1 TRBV4-1 TRBD2 TGCGCCAGCAGCCAAGGACTAGCGGCCCCTGGGGATGAGCAGTTCTTC CASSQGLAAPGDEQFF
. TRBJ1-5 TRBV6-1 . TGTGCCAGCAGCGTCCAGGGGTTTGGCAATCAGCCCCAGCATTTT CASSVQGFGNQPQHF
. TRBJ2-1 TRBV29-1 TRBD2 TGCAGCGTTGCTCCTAGCGGGGGGCCGTATGAGCAGTTCTTC CSVAPSGGPYEQFF
. TRBJ2-7 TRBV27 TRBD1 TGTGCCAGCAGCCCACTCGGGACAGGCTACGAGCAGTACTTC CASSPLGTGYEQYF
. TRBJ2-2 TRBV21-1 . TGTGCCAGCAGCAAAGCGGGGGACAGGGAGAGGTCCGGGGAGCTGTTTTTT CASSKAGDRERSGELFF
once TRBJ1-3 TRBV7-2 . TGTGCCAGCAGCAAAAATCAGGGGTATGGAAACACCATATATTTT CASSKNQGYGNTIYF
. TRBJ2-2 TRBV4-2 TRBD2 TGTGCCAGCAGCCAAGATGTTTCGGCTAGCGGGGGGACCGGGGAGCTGTTTTTT CASSQDVSASGGTGELFF
. TRBJ1-1 TRBV9 . TGTGCCAGCAGCGTACAAGACACCCCGGGGACTGAAGCTTTCTTT CASSVQDTPGTEAFF
. TRBJ2-2 TRBV5-1 TRBD2 TGCGCCAGCAGCTTGGACAGCGGGGCCGGGGAGCTGTTTTTT CASSLDSGAGELFF
. TRBJ2-6 TRBV6-6 . TGTGCCAGCAGTTATAGCATATCTGGGGCCAACGTCCTGACTTTC CASSYSISGANVLTF
once TRBJ1-1 TRBV6-5 TRBD1 TGTGCCAGCAACCGACAGGGGGGCAACACTGAAGCTTTCTTT CASNRQGGNTEAFF
. TRBJ1-2 TRBV27 . TGTGCCAGCAGCTCCCTCGAGACTTACTATGGCTACACCTTC CASSSLETYYGYTF
. TRBJ2-7 TRBV27 . TGTGCCAGCGGACCAAATACAAGCTCTCGGGAGGAGCAGTACTTC CASGPNTSSREEQYF
. TRBJ1-2 TRBV11-2 . TGTGCCAGCAGCTCCAGGGCCGTTAAGGCGGACGGCTACACCTTC CASSSRAVKADGYTF
. TRBJ1-1 TRBV28 TRBD1 TGTGCCAGCAGTCCAACTGGACAGGGTCTGAGGACTGAAGCTTTCTTT CASSPTGQGLRTEAFF
. TRBJ1-4 TRBV28 . TGTGCCAGCAGTTTTTTCAAGCGACGACTTGTCGAAAAACTGTTTTTT CASSFFKRRLVEKLFF
. TRBJ2-7 TRBV6-5 . TGTGCCAGCAGTTACGCCGGCTCCTACGAGCAGTACTTC CASSYAGSYEQYF
. TRBJ2-3 TRBV19 TRBD2 TGTGCCAGTAGTTCCCCCGGGACTAGGGACACAGATACGCAGTATTTT CASSSPGTRDTDTQYF
once TRBJ1-4 TRBV30 . TGTGCCTGGAGTGTATTGCCCCTAGGAACTAATGAAAAACTGTTTTTT CAWSVLPLGTNEKLFF
. TRBJ1-4 TRBV30 TRBD1 TGTGCCTGGAGCGAGATTTGGACAGGGGGCGCGTGGAGAGGAACTAATGAAAAACTGTTTTTT CAWSEIWTGGAWRGTNEKLFF
. TRBJ2-1 TRBV19 TRBD2 TGTGCCAGTAGTACTAGCGGGGGGCTAAGCTCCTACAATGAGCAGTTCTTC CASSTSGGLSSYNEQFF
. TRBJ2-1 TRBV15 . TGTGCCACCAGCAGAGATAAAAACTACTACAATGAGCAGTTCTTC CATSRDKNYYNEQFF
. TRBJ2-7 TRBV2 . TGTGCCAGCAGTGCACTCGGAGGGGGCAAGTACGAGCAGTACTTC CASSALGGGKYEQYF